This TCR beta chain was identified during a study of blood T cell repertoires in COVID-19. Study-wide background: Researchers got acute and convalescent COVID-19 samples from the United States, Italy and Spain. In each case, the material was cDNA or gDNA derived from T cells, B-cell-depleted T cells, or PBMCs.

Study processing details: Reference gene primer amplification gave estimated nucleated cell counts. Measured with immunoSEQ multiplex PCR; TCRdb has only the in-frame clones, and not every one. That table supplies the V and J calls and clone size; D and trimming were determined from the DNA. Here the sample spans more than 90,000 clones, roughly 87% being singletons. Germline loops: CDR1 MDHEN, CDR2 SYDVKM. The CDR3 runs to 15 residues. V was pared by 6 bases and J by 1 base, with 6 bases of the junction left unmatched. This clone was found once. The source of this sequence is a man older than 75 with acute or convalescent COVID-19. This chain links TRBV28 with TRBJ1-2, with 9 bases lining up with TRBD1. What was sequenced was peripheral blood. CDR3 protein: CASRLQGADNYGYTF. The CDR3 DNA reads as TGTGCCAGCAGACTACAGGGGGCGGATAACTATGGCTACACCTTC.